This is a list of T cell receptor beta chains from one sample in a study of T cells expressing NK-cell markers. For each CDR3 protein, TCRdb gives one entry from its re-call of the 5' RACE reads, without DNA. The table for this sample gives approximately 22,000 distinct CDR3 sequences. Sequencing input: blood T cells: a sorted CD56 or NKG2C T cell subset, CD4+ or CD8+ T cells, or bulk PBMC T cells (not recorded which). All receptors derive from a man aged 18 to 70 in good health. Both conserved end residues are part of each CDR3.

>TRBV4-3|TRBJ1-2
CASSASTGPITIYTF
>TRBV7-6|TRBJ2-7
CASSPRTKAYEQYF
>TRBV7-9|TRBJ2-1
CASSGPRDHYNEQFF
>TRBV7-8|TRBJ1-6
CASSFRRQGILEKNSPLHF
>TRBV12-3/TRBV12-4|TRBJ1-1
CASRPGVGGGITEAFF
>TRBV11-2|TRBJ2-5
CASSWGRVSQETQYF
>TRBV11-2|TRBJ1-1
CASSFGLTNTEAFF
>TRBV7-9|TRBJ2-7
CASSPPGTGSYEQYF
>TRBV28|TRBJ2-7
CASRKDRGPYEQYF
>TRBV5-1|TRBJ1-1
CASKTAGGEAFF
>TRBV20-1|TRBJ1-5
CSARAGAAGQPQHF
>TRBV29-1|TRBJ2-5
CSVEDGTETQYF
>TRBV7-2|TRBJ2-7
CASSLVMLAGVYEQYF
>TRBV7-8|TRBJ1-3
CASSLGSAVSGNTIYF
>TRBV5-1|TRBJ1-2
CASSLDFGGDGYTF
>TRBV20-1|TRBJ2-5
CSATSGGAGETQYF
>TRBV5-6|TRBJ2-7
CASSLGTTPYVEQYF
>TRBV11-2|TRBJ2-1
CASSLTSGSNVPTYNEQFF
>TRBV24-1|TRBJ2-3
CATSDSWRAGEDTQYF
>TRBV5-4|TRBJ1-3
CASSSSGPTSGNTIYF
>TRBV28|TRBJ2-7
CASRPGTGGREQYF
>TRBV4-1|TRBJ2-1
CASSHSGTSGNRREQFF
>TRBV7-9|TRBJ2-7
CASSHPGLAGSYEQYF
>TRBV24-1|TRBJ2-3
CATSDFGGSQADTQYF
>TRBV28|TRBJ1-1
CASRPHRDGNTEAFF
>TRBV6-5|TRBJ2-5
CASSGLTGGQETQYF
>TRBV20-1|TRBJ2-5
CSAKRGAETQYF
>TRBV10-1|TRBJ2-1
CASSEGQGLYNEQFF
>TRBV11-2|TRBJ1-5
CASSLTGFGQPQHF
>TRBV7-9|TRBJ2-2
CASSKLNTGELFF
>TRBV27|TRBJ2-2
CASSLYWRANTGELFF
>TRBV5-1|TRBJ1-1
CASSPIGTAGTPVAFF
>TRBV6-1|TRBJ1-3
CASSETADSGNTIYF
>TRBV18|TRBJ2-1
CASSPLWTRADPSYNEQFF
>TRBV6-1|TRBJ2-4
CASRPPNWGIQYF
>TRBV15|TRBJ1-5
CATSHSDSSQPQHF
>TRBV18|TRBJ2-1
CASSPVTPYEQFF
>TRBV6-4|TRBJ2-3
CASSGGTGLPDTQYF
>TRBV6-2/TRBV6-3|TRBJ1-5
CASKKGTGGAGQPQHF
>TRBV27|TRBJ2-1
CASSLWAGNNEQFF
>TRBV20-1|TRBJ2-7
CSARDSGDKPYEQYF
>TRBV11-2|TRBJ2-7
CASSKGLVPSYEQYF
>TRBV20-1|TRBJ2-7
CSYDGAYEQYF
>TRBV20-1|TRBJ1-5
CSAREDRVISLWGNQPQHF
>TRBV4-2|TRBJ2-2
CASSQRLAGGSQIRTGELFF
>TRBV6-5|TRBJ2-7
CASSYLQREGNEQYF
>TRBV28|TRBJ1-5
CASSKGQGRTYQPQHF
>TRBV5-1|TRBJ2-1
CASSFAQYNEQFF
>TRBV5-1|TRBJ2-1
CASSPDTSYNEQFF
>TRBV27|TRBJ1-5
CASSPGTGNNQPQHF
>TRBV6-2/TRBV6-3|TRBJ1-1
CASNHPVQGRMNTEAFF